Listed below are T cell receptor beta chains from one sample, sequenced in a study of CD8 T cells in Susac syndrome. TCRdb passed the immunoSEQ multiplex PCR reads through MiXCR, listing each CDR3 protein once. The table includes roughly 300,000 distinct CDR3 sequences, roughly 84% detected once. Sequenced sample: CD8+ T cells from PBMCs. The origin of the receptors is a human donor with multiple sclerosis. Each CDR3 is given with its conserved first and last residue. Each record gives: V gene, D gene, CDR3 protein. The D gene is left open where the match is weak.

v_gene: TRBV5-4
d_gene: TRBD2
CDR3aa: CASGLASTYEQYF

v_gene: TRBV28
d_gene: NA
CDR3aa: CASRTRGLRWPYGYTF

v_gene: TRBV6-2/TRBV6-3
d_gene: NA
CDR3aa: CASLRQFNEQFF

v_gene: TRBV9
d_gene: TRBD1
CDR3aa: CASSVGSRTGNSPLHF

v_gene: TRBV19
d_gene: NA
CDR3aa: CASTLGAEKLFF

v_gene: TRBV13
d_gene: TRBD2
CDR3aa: CASSRHTSGITGELFF

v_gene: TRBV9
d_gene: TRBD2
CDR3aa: CASSVGRTSGYSTDTQYF

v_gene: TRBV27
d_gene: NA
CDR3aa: CASSSWYGDEQYF

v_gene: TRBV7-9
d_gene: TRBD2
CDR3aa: CASSLGTSGRGVAKNIQYF

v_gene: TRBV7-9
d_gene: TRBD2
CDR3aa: CASSFSGSGDEQFF

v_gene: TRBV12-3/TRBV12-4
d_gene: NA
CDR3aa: CASSFPQLDTQYF

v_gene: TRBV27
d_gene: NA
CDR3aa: CASSFYSGLLNNEQFF

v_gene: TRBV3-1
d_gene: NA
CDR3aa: CASSQIGTDTQYF

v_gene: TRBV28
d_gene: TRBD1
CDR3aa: CASSLDRGTDEQFF

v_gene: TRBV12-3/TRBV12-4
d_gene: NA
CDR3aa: CASSWPMNTEAFF

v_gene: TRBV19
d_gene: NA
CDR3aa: CASSIGEEYNEQFF

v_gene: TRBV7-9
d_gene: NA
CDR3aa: CASSLGTGNYVGYTF

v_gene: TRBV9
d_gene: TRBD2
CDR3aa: CASSGPLGGGTTRHRQFF

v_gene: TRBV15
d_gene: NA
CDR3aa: CATSRGFSYNEQFF

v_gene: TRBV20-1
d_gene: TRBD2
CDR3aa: CSARETSGSETQYF

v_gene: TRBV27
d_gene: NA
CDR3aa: CASSRRTALPYNEQFF

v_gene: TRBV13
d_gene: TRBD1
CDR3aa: CASSVQGADNEKLFF

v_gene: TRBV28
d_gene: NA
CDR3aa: CASSWDGAHEQYF

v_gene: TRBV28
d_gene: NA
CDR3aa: CASRDRDTGSGANVLTF

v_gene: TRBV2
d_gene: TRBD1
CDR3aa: CASTGTGEFYGYTF

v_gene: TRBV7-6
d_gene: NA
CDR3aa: CASSPGGLSSGANVLTF

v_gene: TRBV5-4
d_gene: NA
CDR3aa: CASSWGDAGYEQFF

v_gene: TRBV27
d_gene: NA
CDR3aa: CASSLGGHGHGEQFF

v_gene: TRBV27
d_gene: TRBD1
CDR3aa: CASSLRDSNNEQFF

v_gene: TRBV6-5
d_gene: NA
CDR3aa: CASSPGQGGEQYF

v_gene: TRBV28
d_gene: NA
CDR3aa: CASAGVDSYEQYF

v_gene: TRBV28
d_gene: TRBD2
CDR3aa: CASSSLATSTDTQYF

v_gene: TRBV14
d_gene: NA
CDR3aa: CASSQDQAGMGNEQFF

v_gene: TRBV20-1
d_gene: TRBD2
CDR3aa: CSARALAGLRRWGQETQYF

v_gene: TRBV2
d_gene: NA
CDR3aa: CASSGTDIVNTEAFF

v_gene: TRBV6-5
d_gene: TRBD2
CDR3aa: CASSYKKGLATDTQYF

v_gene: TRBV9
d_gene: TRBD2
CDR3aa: CASSVKGAGDYEQYF

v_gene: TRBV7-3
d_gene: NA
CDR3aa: CASSLTPRRQPTNTEAFF

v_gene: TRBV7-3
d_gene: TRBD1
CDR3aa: CASSLDRPWDGYTF

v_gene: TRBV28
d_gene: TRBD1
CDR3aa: CASSRTWGRGETQYF